One and the same sample provided the 28 T cell receptor beta chains below, sequenced in a study of cytotoxic CD8 clonotypes in ibrutinib-treated CLL. The data were produced by immunoSEQ multiplex PCR, yet TCRdb's version contains in-frame clones alone and is incomplete. The sample lists 300,000 to 350,000 clones; roughly 79% were seen once. The sample in question was PBMCs, obtained before ibrutinib treatment. These receptors were obtained from a human donor with chronic lymphocytic leukemia.

The chain joins TRBV11-2 to TRBJ2-3; 14 nucleotides align to TRBD2. With 3 bases clipped from V and 4 bases from J, the junction kept 6 bases outside the gene matches. The CDR3 runs to 17 residues. CDR1 is SGHAT and CDR2 is FQNNGV in the germline V gene. DNA of the CDR3: TGTGCCAGCAGCTTTCATCGACTAGCGGGAGGGGCAGATACGCAGTATTTT. Protein sequence: CASSFHRLAGGADTQYF.

The gene calls are TRBV30 and TRBJ2-3; D may be TRBD2 (5 bases). Germline lookup yields CDR1 GTSNPN and CDR2 SVGIG (reference sequence). The V end lost 2 bases, the J end lost 2 bases, and 8 bases lay between the germline ends. This CDR3 is 13 amino acids long. Here the CDR3 DNA reads TGTGCCTGGAGTATCGGGGTCACAGATACGCAGTATTTT. Translation: CAWSIGVTDTQYF.

This rearrangement joins TRBV4-2 to TRBJ2-7; 9 positions agree with TRBD2. The CDR3 contains 16 residues. J gave up 4 bases and V 0 bases, and 7 bases lay outside the gene matches. Germline values: CDR1 LGHNA, CDR2 YNFKEQ. CDR3 nucleotide sequence: TGTGCCAGCAGCCAAGATGGGGGGACTAGCATTTACGAGCAGTACTTC. It codes for CASSQDGGTSIYEQYF.

The chain employs TRBV7-2 and TRBJ2-2; D might be TRBD1 or TRBD2, each matching 6 bases. Germline V gives CDR1 SGHTA, CDR2 FQGNSA. The CDR3 extends over 14 amino acids. Deletions cut 9 bases from V and 13 bases from J, with 24 bases between. The DNA for the CDR3 is TGTGCCAGTTCATTAACGGGGGCCGATGTTGGGCTGTTTTTT. Translation gives CASSLTGADVGLFF.

The rearrangement uses TRBV19 and TRBJ2-2, with 12 nucleotides matching TRBD2. The CDR3 is 17 residues long. V dropped 4 bases and J dropped 7; count of bases not matched to a gene: 10. Per germline, CDR1 LNHDA and CDR2 SQIVND (reference sequence). The CDR3 nucleotides are TGTGCCAGTAGTAAGTCGACTAGCGGGAGTAGTGACGGGGAGCTGTTTTTT. The encoded protein is CASSKSTSGSSDGELFF. Together with reference TRBV19 and TRBJ2-2, the CDR3 gives the full variable domain: DGGITQSPKYLFRKEGQNVTLSCEQNLNHDAMYWYRQDPGQGLRLIYYSQIVNDFQKGDIAEGYSVSREKKESFPLTVTSAQKNPTAFYLCASSKSTSGSSDGELFFGEGSRLTVL.

The rearrangement uses TRBV30 and TRBJ2-7, with a weak D call TRBD2 (7 bases). CDR3 length: 16 amino acids. Germline lookup yields CDR1 GTSNPN and CDR2 SVGIG (reference sequence). The V gene lost 0 bases and the J gene lost 0 bases, with 15 bases spanning the gap. In nucleotides, the CDR3 is TGTGCCTGGAGTGTACTTGGGGGGGCAGACTCCTACGAGCAGTACTTC. Residues: CAWSVLGGADSYEQYF.

This clone was counted only a few times. This sequence joins TRBV25-1 and TRBJ1-2; maybe TRBD1 (5 bases). CDR1 is MGHDK, CDR2 SYGVNS, per germline. Trimming stripped 6 bases from V and 0 bases from J, with 8 bases between. The CDR3 has 13 residues. The CDR3 sequence: CASRTETNYGYTF. DNA for the CDR3: TGTGCCAGCAGGACAGAGACTAACTATGGCTACACCTTC.

The CDR3 here is CASSRTGGYNEQFF. For the CDR3, the DNA is TGTGCCAGTAGTAGGACAGGAGGCTACAATGAGCAGTTCTTC. V usage is TRBV19 and J usage is TRBJ2-1, with TRBD1 matching 7 bases. This CDR3 region has 14 residues. Germline-derived CDR1 and CDR2 are LNHDA and SQIVND (reference sequence). V lost 4 bases, J lost 3 bases, and 3 bases stayed unmatched.

This clone was seen only a few times. The genes are TRBV6-5 and TRBJ2-7; 7 nucleotides agree with TRBD1. CDR1 is MNHEY, CDR2 SVGAGI, per germline. The V segment lost 2 bases and the J segment 2 bases; nucleotides outside the gene matches: 3. This CDR3 spans 14 amino acids. The CDR3: CASSYAQGAYEQYF. CDR3 bases: TGTGCCAGCAGTTACGCTCAGGGGGCCTACGAGCAGTACTTC.

This clone has just one count. The chain has TRBV4-2 and TRBJ1-2; D remains ambiguous. The CDR3 extends over 13 amino acids. From germline, CDR1 is LGHNA and CDR2 YNFKEQ. The ends were cut back, 0 bases at V and 0 bases at J, with 2 bases in the middle. CDR3 loop: CASSQDSNYGYTF. DNA of the CDR3: TGTGCCAGCAGCCAAGATTCTAACTATGGCTACACCTTC.

The chain links TRBV18 to TRBJ2-4, with D hard to call. V lost 1 base and J 0 bases, leaving 13 bases between the germline ends. Germline assignment: CDR1 KGHSH and CDR2 LQKENI. The CDR3 totals 17 residues. The chain's CDR3 is CASSPRDINLAKNIQYF. CDR3 bases: TGTGCCAGCTCACCACGCGACATCAATTTAGCCAAAAACATTCAGTACTTC.

This chain connects TRBV19 to TRBJ2-3; 7 bases are a match to TRBD1. Germline values: CDR1 LNHDA, CDR2 SQIVND (reference sequence). The CDR3 totals 16 residues. Trimming at V came to 1 base and at J to 1 base, leaving 5 bases not matched to a gene. The CDR3 DNA reads TGTGCCAGTAGTATAGTGGTAGGACAGGGCACAGATACGCAGTATTTT. It yields the protein CASSIVVGQGTDTQYF.

The rearrangement uses TRBV5-8 and TRBJ1-5; D not resolved. V shed 6 bases and J shed 1 base, with 5 bases lying between them. The CDR3 length is 12 residues. Germline V CDR1 and CDR2: SGHTS, YDEGEE. DNA of the CDR3: TGTGCCAGCACAATAAGCAATCAGCCCCAGCATTTT. It encodes CASTISNQPQHF.

This clone appeared a few times. The V and J genes are TRBV30 and TRBJ2-1; 10 bases match TRBD2. The CDR3 is 17 amino acids. CDR1 is GTSNPN, CDR2 SVGIG, per germline (reference sequence). V lost 0 bases to trimming and J lost 3 bases; unmatched junction nucleotides: 8. The chain's CDR3 is CAWSVRLAGASYNEQFF. Here the CDR3 DNA reads TGTGCCTGGAGTGTACGTCTAGCGGGAGCAAGCTACAATGAGCAGTTCTTC.

The chain is built from TRBV29-1 and TRBJ2-1, with D perhaps TRBD1 or TRBD2 (5 bases each). There are 13 residues in the CDR3. The germline V and J ends were trimmed by 0 bases and 8 bases, with 11 bases remaining between them. In germline, CDR1 is SQVTM, CDR2 ANQGSEA. The CDR3 spells CSVEEKWGHEQFF. As DNA, the CDR3 is TGCAGCGTTGAAGAGAAGTGGGGACATGAGCAGTTCTTC.

In DNA, the CDR3 is TGCGCCAGCAGCTTGGCCGTTTGGTCACTATTAGGGGGCCAAGAGACCCAGTACTTC. This gives the protein CASSLAVWSLLGGQETQYF. The V gene is TRBV5-1, the J gene TRBJ2-5, with D perhaps matching TRBD1 (6 bases). The germline V gene encodes CDR1 SGHRS and CDR2 YFSETQ. The CDR3 is made up of 19 amino acids. Between the trimmed V and J ends, which lost 0 bases and 1 base, there was a span of 22 bases.

This clone occurred once. The chain has TRBV9 and TRBJ1-3; D is undetermined. V lost 3 bases to trimming and J lost 4 bases, with 14 bases between them. CDR3 length equals 15 residues. Germline V CDR1 and CDR2: SGDLS, YYNGEE. CDR3 in amino acids: CASSALGGFGNTIYF. The CDR3 DNA sequence: TGTGCCAGCAGCGCCCTTGGAGGATTCGGAAACACCATATATTTT.

This clone was recorded only once. The sample contains more than one DNA sequence encoding this CDR3. The CDR3 sequence is CASSLGGTDTQYF. CDR3 nucleotides: TGTGCCAGCAGCTTAGGGGGAACAGATACGCAGTATTTT. This chain uses TRBV11-2 with TRBJ2-3; D is unresolved. CDR3 length equals 13 residues. V dropped 1 base and J dropped 3 bases, with 5 bases sitting between them. Per germline, CDR1 SGHAT and CDR2 FQNNGV.

The chain joins TRBV29-1 to TRBJ1-1; D is ambiguous. V was trimmed by 4 bases and J by 6 bases, leaving 9 bases between them. The CDR3 is made up of 11 amino acids. Per the germline V gene, CDR1 is SQVTM and CDR2 is ANQGSEA. The CDR3 sequence is CSVGSEAEAFF. The DNA for the CDR3 is TGCAGCGTTGGATCTGAGGCTGAAGCTTTCTTT. The full variable domain, rest sourced from reference TRBV29-1 and TRBJ1-1, is SAVISQKPSRDICQRGTSLTIQCQVDSQVTMMFWYRQQPGQSLTLIATANQGSEATYESGFVIDKFPISRPNLTFSTLTVSNMSPEDSSIYLCSVGSEAEAFFGQGTRLTVV.

CDR3 DNA: TGTGCCACCAGCAGAGCTACAGGACCGCACGAGCAGTACTTC. It codes for CATSRATGPHEQYF. V and J are TRBV15 and TRBJ2-7; maybe TRBD1 (5 bases). The germline gives CDR1 LNHNV, CDR2 YYDKDF (reference sequence). V was clipped by 1 base and J by 5 bases, with 12 bases between them. The CDR3 sequence is 14 residues long.

The chain recombines TRBV9 with TRBJ2-2, with TRBD2 matching 10 bases. J gave up 0 bases and V 5 bases, and 10 bases lay outside the gene matches. The CDR3 length is 18 residues. The germline gives CDR1 SGDLS, CDR2 YYNGEE. As DNA, the CDR3 is TGTGCCAGCAGTGCCAGACGGCTAGCGGGAGCGAACACCGGGGAGCTGTTTTTT. It specifies CASSARRLAGANTGELFF. The variable domain in full, with the rest retrieved from reference TRBV9 and TRBJ2-2, is DSGVTQTPKHLITATGQRVTLRCSPRSGDLSVYWYQQSLDQGLQFLIQYYNGEERAKGNILERFSAQQFPDLHSELNLSSLELGDSALYFCASSARRLAGANTGELFFGEGSRLTVL.

The chain couples TRBV11-2 to TRBJ1-1; D gene ambiguous. V lost 5 bases to trimming and J lost 6 bases, with 10 bases between them. This CDR3 is built from 12 residues. From germline, CDR1 is SGHAT and CDR2 FQNNGV. The CDR3 sequence is CASSEIRPEAFF. The CDR3 bases are TGTGCCAGCAGCGAGATTAGGCCTGAAGCTTTCTTT.

The V call is TRBV7-9, the J call TRBJ1-2, with D possibly being TRBD1 (6 bases). V dropped 3 bases and J dropped 3 bases, with 11 bases sitting between them. This CDR3 has 14 amino acids. The germline CDR1 and CDR2 sequences are SEHNR and FQNEAQ (reference sequence). The CDR3 region is CASSLDGGYYGYTF. DNA of the CDR3: TGTGCCAGCAGCTTGGACGGGGGCTACTATGGCTACACCTTC.

The chain recombines TRBV15 with TRBJ2-5; D gene uncertain. Germline assignment: CDR1 LNHNV and CDR2 YYDKDF (reference sequence). The V and J ends lost 6 bases and 5 bases respectively, with 7 bases between them. This CDR3 has 11 amino acids. This CDR3 is CATSFRETQYF. The CDR3 DNA is TGTGCCACCAGTTTCCGCGAGACCCAGTACTTC.

V and J are TRBV4-1 and TRBJ1-2, with 11 positions matching TRBD1. Germline lookup yields CDR1 MGHRA and CDR2 YSYEKL. The V segment lost 4 bases and the J segment 4 bases; nucleotides outside the gene matches: 2. The CDR3 runs to 14 residues. The CDR3: CASSPGTGGYGYTF. The CDR3, as DNA: TGCGCCAGCAGCCCGGGGACAGGGGGCTATGGCTACACCTTC.

The chain carries TRBV18 and TRBJ1-2; D not certain. Germline-derived CDR1 and CDR2 are KGHSH and LQKENI. The V gene lost 3 bases and the J gene lost 3 bases, with 14 bases spanning the gap. The CDR3 length is 15 residues. The CDR3 DNA sequence: TGTGCCAGCTCACCTTGGACGGATCGTGACTATGGCTACACCTTC. It encodes CASSPWTDRDYGYTF.

A few counts support this clone. The CDR3 sequence is CASSRTTENTEAFF. In DNA form, the CDR3 reads TGTGCCAGCTCACGAACGACAGAGAACACTGAAGCTTTCTTT. The chain employs TRBV18 and TRBJ1-1, with D perhaps TRBD1 (5 bases). V gave up 4 bases and J gave up 1 base, with 10 bases separating them. Germline values: CDR1 KGHSH, CDR2 LQKENI. This CDR3 spans 14 amino acids.

This chain joins TRBV7-2 and TRBJ1-5; TRBD1 might be the D (5 bases). Germline V gene lookup returns CDR1 SGHTA and CDR2 FQGNSA. Trimming cost V 3 bases and J 1 base, with 16 bases left between them. The length of the CDR3 is 17 residues. The CDR3 DNA is TGTGCCAGCAGCTTCGTGTGGGGGGGAGTAAGCAATCAGCCCCAGCATTTT. It codes for CASSFVWGGVSNQPQHF.